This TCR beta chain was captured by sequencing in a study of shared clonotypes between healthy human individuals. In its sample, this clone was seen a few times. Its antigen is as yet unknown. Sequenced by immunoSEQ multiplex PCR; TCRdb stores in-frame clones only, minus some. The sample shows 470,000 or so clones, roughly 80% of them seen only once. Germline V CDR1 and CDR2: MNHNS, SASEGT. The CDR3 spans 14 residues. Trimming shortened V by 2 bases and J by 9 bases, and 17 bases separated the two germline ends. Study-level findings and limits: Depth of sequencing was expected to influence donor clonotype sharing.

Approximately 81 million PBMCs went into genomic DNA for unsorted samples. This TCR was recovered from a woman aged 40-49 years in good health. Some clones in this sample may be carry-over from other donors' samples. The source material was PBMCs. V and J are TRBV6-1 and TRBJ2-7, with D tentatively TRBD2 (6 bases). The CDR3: CASSESAEGPGQYF. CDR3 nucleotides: TGTGCCAGCAGTGAATCGGCGGAGGGCCCCGGGCAGTACTTC.